Each of the 30 T cell receptor beta chains below was sequenced from the same sample in a study of shared clonotypes between healthy human individuals. Profiled with immunoSEQ multiplex PCR; TCRdb holds only in-frame clones, not every one. Of nearly 750,000 clones listed, approximately 77% are singletons. The sequencing sample was made of memory CD4+ T cells sorted from blood. This sample's subset: CD45RA-negative fraction. The receptors originated from a woman younger than 45 in good health.

There are a few counts of this clone. The CDR3 here is CASSPWTEETQYF. Written as DNA, the CDR3 is TGTGCCAGCAGCCCATGGACAGAAGAGACCCAGTACTTC. The gene calls are TRBV5-6 and TRBJ2-5, with D perhaps TRBD1 (6 bases). Per germline, CDR1 SGHDT and CDR2 YYEEEE. The CDR3 sequence is 13 residues long. Between the trimmed V and J ends, which lost 4 bases and 3 bases, there was a span of 10 bases.

In this sample, this clone turned up once. The chain couples TRBV5-5 to TRBJ2-6, with D uncertain. Germline V lookup: CDR1 SGHKS, CDR2 YYEKEE (reference sequence). This CDR3 comprises 15 residues. V lost 3 bases and J lost 0, with 7 bases in between. Here the CDR3 DNA reads TGTGCCAGCAGCTACGACCTCTCTGGGGCCAACGTCCTGACTTTC. It codes for CASSYDLSGANVLTF.

This rearrangement joins TRBV19 to TRBJ2-1; 13 bases map to TRBD2. The V and J ends lost 5 bases and 5 bases, in that order; junction bases with no gene match: 3. The CDR3 runs 15 residues. Germline CDR1 is LNHDA and CDR2 is SQIVND (reference sequence). In nucleotides, the CDR3 is TGTGCCAGTAGTCCCGGGACTAGCGGGAACAATGAGCAGTTCTTC. Encoded protein: CASSPGTSGNNEQFF.

This clone was recorded at least ten times. The rearrangement links TRBV11-2 to TRBJ2-3; 10 positions match TRBD2. V lost 5 bases, J lost 0 bases, and 5 bases stayed unmatched. The CDR3 loop spans 16 amino acids. Germline V lookup: CDR1 SGHAT, CDR2 FQNNGV. Here the CDR3 DNA reads TGTGCCAGCAGCCCCGGACTAGCGGAAAGCACAGATACGCAGTATTTT. This codes for CASSPGLAESTDTQYF.

The rearrangement uses TRBV5-1 and TRBJ1-5; 10 nucleotides line up with TRBD1. Trimming at V came to 3 bases and at J to 7 bases, leaving 4 bases not matched to a gene. Germline V gene lookup returns CDR1 SGHRS and CDR2 YFSETQ. The CDR3 length is 14 residues. DNA for the CDR3: TGCGCCAGCAGCTCGACAGGGGGCGAACAGCCCCAGCATTTT. Translating gives CASSSTGGEQPQHF.

The gene calls are TRBV10-3 and TRBJ2-5; no definite D call. The V end lost 0 bases, the J end lost 1 base, and 6 bases lay between the germline ends. The CDR3 totals 14 residues. Looked up from germline, CDR1 is ENHRY and CDR2 is SYGVKD. Here the CDR3 reads CAISESNGQETQYF. The DNA for the CDR3 is TGTGCCATCAGTGAGTCGAACGGCCAAGAGACCCAGTACTTC.

The CDR3 DNA sequence: TGTGCCAGCAGCTTGCTAACCTACGAGCAGTACTTC. This translates into CASSLLTYEQYF. The chain carries TRBV5-6 and TRBJ2-7; D is uncertain. With 1 base removed from V and 2 bases from J, the gap between germline ends came to 4 bases. CDR1 and CDR2 from the germline V gene are SGHDT and YYEEEE. The CDR3 totals 12 residues.

The chain joins TRBV6-5 to TRBJ1-4; unclear D gene. Per germline, CDR1 MNHEY and CDR2 SVGAGI. The CDR3 is 15 residues long. Trimming shortened V by 6 bases and J by 0 bases, and 11 bases separated the two germline ends. This CDR3 reads CASSPGSSTNEKLFF. The DNA for the CDR3 is TGTGCCAGCAGCCCAGGATCCTCAACTAATGAAAAACTGTTTTTT.

This chain uses TRBV11-3 with TRBJ2-7, with 7 bases fitting TRBD2. This CDR3 region has 16 residues. V shed 1 base, J shed 7 bases, and the junction held 13 bases outside the gene matches. Germline-derived CDR1 and CDR2 are SGHNT and YENEEA. The CDR3 spells CASSLGLTGGAGEQYF. Written as DNA, the CDR3 is TGTGCCAGCAGCTTAGGTTTAACGGGAGGCGCTGGGGAGCAGTACTTC.

The chain is built from TRBV6-6 and TRBJ1-1; D unclear. Germline V CDR1 and CDR2: MNHNY, SVGAGI (reference sequence). The CDR3 loop spans 13 amino acids. V was shortened by 2 bases and J by 0 bases, with 4 bases between the two germline ends. CDR3 nucleotides: TGTGCCAGCAGTTACAACGTGAACACTGAAGCTTTCTTT. Translated, it gives CASSYNVNTEAFF.

This clone occurred once. The chain links TRBV7-9 to TRBJ2-1; a weak D match, TRBD2 (5 bases). This CDR3 region has 14 residues. CDR1 and CDR2 (germline): SEHNR, FQNEAQ (reference sequence). V was trimmed by 3 bases and J by 8 bases, leaving 14 bases between them. CDR3 amino acids: CASSFQEGLYEQFF. The CDR3 coding sequence is TGTGCCAGCAGCTTCCAAGAGGGCCTGTATGAGCAGTTCTTC.

V gene TRBV5-1 combines with J gene TRBJ2-1, with no clear D. V was cut by 0 bases and J by 2 bases, with 15 bases left in between. The CDR3 contains 17 residues. Germline V gene sequence: CDR1 SGHRS, CDR2 YFSETQ. The CDR3 here is CASSLAPRLRAYNEQFF. The DNA for the CDR3 is TGCGCCAGCAGCTTGGCCCCTAGACTTAGAGCCTACAATGAGCAGTTCTTC.

This clone was seen more than once but under ten times. The chain recombines TRBV10-2 with TRBJ2-3, with D possibly TRBD2 on 5 matching bases. The CDR3 extends over 15 amino acids. CDR1 is WSHSY and CDR2 is SAAADI in the germline V gene. Between the trimmed V and J ends, which lost 6 bases and 0 bases, there was a span of 13 bases. In nucleotides, the CDR3 is TGCGCCAGCAGCCAAGGCGGGTTAAGCACAGATACGCAGTATTTT. Translation: CASSQGGLSTDTQYF.

This clone was picked up many times. Other DNA variants within this sample encode the same CDR3. The chain combines TRBV19 with TRBJ1-5, with D uncertain. V was cut by 3 bases and J by 0 bases, with 6 bases left in between. The CDR3 totals 14 residues. CDR1 and CDR2 (germline): LNHDA, SQIVND (reference sequence). The CDR3 region has the DNA TGTGCCAGTAGTATGGGGAGTAGCAATCAGCCCCAGCATTTT. It yields the protein CASSMGSSNQPQHF.

In this sample, this clone turned up many times. The J gene is TRBJ2-2, the V gene TRBV4-1; TRBD1 matches 8 bases. The CDR3 has 16 amino acids. Germline-derived CDR1 and CDR2 are MGHRA and YSYEKL. The V segment lost 3 bases and the J segment 1 base; nucleotides outside the gene matches: 4. The CDR3 DNA is TGCGCCAGCAGCCATAAGGGGACAGGGAACACCGGGGAGCTGTTTTTT. Its translation: CASSHKGTGNTGELFF.

This chain uses TRBV18 with TRBJ1-2, with a possible D match to TRBD1 (5 bases). Germline-derived CDR1 and CDR2 are KGHSH and LQKENI. Trimming removed 4 bases at V and 0 bases at J, with 15 bases between. CDR3 length: 16 amino acids. This chain's CDR3 is CASSLGTATSNYGYTF. In nucleotides, the CDR3 is TGTGCCAGCTCACTGGGGACGGCTACTTCTAACTATGGCTACACCTTC.

Points on this clone: A much larger clone lies a single base off, so this may be a read error. This sample includes further DNA sequences coding for the same CDR3. V is TRBV27 and J is TRBJ1-1; D remains ambiguous. V shed 0 bases and J shed 1 base, with 9 bases lying between them. This CDR3 is built from 15 residues. Germline V lookup: CDR1 MNHEY, CDR2 SMNVEV (reference sequence). The CDR3 region has the DNA TGTGCCAGCAGTTTATCTCGGGCCAGGAACACTGAAGCTTTCTTT. It yields the protein CASSLSRARNTEAFF.

This chain connects TRBV5-4 to TRBJ2-4, with D possibly being TRBD2 (6 bases). Germline assignment: CDR1 SGHNT and CDR2 YYREEE (reference sequence). The CDR3 runs 15 residues. With 3 bases removed from V and 7 bases from J, the gap between germline ends came to 17 bases. The CDR3 bases are TGTGCCAGCAGCTGGATCGGGTCCCGGGGGAACATTCAGTACTTC. It specifies CASSWIGSRGNIQYF.

The chain links TRBV18 to TRBJ1-4; tentative D call: TRBD1 (6 bases). In germline, CDR1 is KGHSH, CDR2 LQKENI. The CDR3 consists of 14 residues. Trimming took 6 bases from V and 8 from J, leaving 16 bases between them. CDR3 DNA: TGTGCCAGCTCTACTTCTGGGGGGCGAGAAAAACTGTTTTTT. Translation: CASSTSGGREKLFF.

The J gene is TRBJ1-5, the V gene TRBV4-1; tentative D call: TRBD1 (5 bases). CDR1 MGHRA and CDR2 YSYEKL come from the germline V gene. This CDR3 contains 13 residues. V lost 4 bases and J lost 8, with 12 bases in between. CDR3 amino acids: CASSPLMGEPQHF. In DNA, the CDR3 is TGCGCCAGCAGCCCGCTTATGGGGGAGCCCCAGCATTTT.

The chain carries TRBV5-4 and TRBJ1-2, with D possibly TRBD1 on 6 matching bases. Germline CDR1 and CDR2: SGHNT and YYREEE (reference sequence). V gave up 5 bases and J gave up 8 bases, with 22 bases separating them. The length of the CDR3 is 15 residues. DNA for the CDR3: TGTGCCAGCAGTTACCGAGACAGGACGGTTTGGGGCTACACCTTC. Its translation: CASSYRDRTVWGYTF.

The chain combines TRBV7-6 with TRBJ2-3; D perhaps matches TRBD1 (6 bases). V was shortened by 6 bases and J by 10 bases, with 14 bases between the two germline ends. The CDR3 is 12 amino acids. The germline gives CDR1 SGHVS, CDR2 FNYEAQ. CDR3 sequence (DNA): TGTGCCAGCAGACGGACAGCCTCCGCGCAGTATTTT. Translated, it gives CASRRTASAQYF.

This clone was seen a few times. Other DNA sequences within the sample encode an identical CDR3. V and J are TRBV5-4 and TRBJ1-1; D is ambiguous. Trimming removed 0 bases from V and 7 bases from J, with 7 bases in between. CDR3 length equals 12 residues. Germline V gene lookup returns CDR1 SGHNT and CDR2 YYREEE (reference sequence). CDR3 amino acids: CASSLDRGEAFF. The DNA for the CDR3 is TGTGCCAGCAGCTTGGATAGAGGTGAAGCTTTCTTT.

This clone was seen a few times. The rearrangement links TRBV7-2 to TRBJ2-5; TRBD1 agrees at 8 bases. This CDR3 has 14 amino acids. Trimming at V came to 5 bases and at J to 5 bases, leaving 7 bases not matched to a gene. In germline, CDR1 is SGHTA, CDR2 FQGNSA. Here the CDR3 reads CASSGQGNRETQYF. Here the CDR3 DNA reads TGTGCCAGCAGCGGACAGGGTAACAGGGAGACCCAGTACTTC.

This chain connects TRBV28 to TRBJ2-7; 12 nucleotides agree with TRBD2. V dropped 7 bases and J dropped 4; count of bases not matched to a gene: 8. Germline V gene sequence: CDR1 MDHEN, CDR2 SYDVKM. This CDR3 is 15 amino acids long. Here the CDR3 reads CASNVLAGGLYEQYF. In DNA, the CDR3 is TGTGCCAGCAACGTACTAGCGGGAGGACTGTACGAGCAGTACTTC.

This clone was seen a handful of times. The V gene is TRBV15, the J gene TRBJ2-7; the D is unclear. The germline V and J ends were trimmed by 3 bases and 5 bases, with 11 bases remaining between them. The CDR3 runs 13 residues. Germline lookup yields CDR1 LNHNV and CDR2 YYDKDF (reference sequence). CDR3 sequence reads: CATSRETWDEQYF. In DNA, the CDR3 is TGTGCCACCAGCAGGGAGACTTGGGACGAGCAGTACTTC.

This clone appeared a few times. J is TRBJ1-1 and V is TRBV29-1, with a tentative D call TRBD1 (5 bases). V lost 7 bases and J 4 bases, leaving 28 bases between the germline ends. Germline V gene sequence: CDR1 SQVTM, CDR2 ANQGSEA. This CDR3 has 17 amino acids. The CDR3 nucleotides are TGCAGCGCCGAGGCCGCAGGGAGAGATCGAGGAGGCACTGAAGCTTTCTTT. Its translation is CSAEAAGRDRGGTEAFF.

For this clone: The sample carries other DNA sequences with the same CDR3. The chain employs TRBV11-2 and TRBJ1-2; 8 bases map to TRBD1. Trimming at V came to 5 bases and at J to 4 bases, leaving 3 bases not matched to a gene. The CDR3 runs to 13 residues. The germline V gene has CDR1 SGHAT and CDR2 FQNNGV. The CDR3 spells CASSPGQVYGYTF. CDR3 DNA sequence: TGTGCCAGCAGCCCGGGACAGGTCTATGGCTACACCTTC. The complete variable domain, with remaining parts taken from reference TRBV11-2 and TRBJ1-2, reads EAGVAQSPRYKIIEKRQSVAFWCNPISGHATLYWYQQILGQGPKLLIQFQNNGVVDDSQLPKDRFSAERLKGVDSTLKIQPAKLEDSAVYLCASSPGQVYGYTFGSGTRLTVV.

V is TRBV5-8 and J is TRBJ1-2, with D possibly TRBD1 on 6 matching bases. From germline, CDR1 is SGHTS and CDR2 YDEGEE. V lost 4 bases, J lost 5 bases, and 21 bases lay in between. The CDR3 runs 16 residues. For the CDR3, the DNA is TGTGCCAGCAGCCTTGGATGGGGGGGCCGACAATATGGCTACACCTTC. Protein sequence: CASSLGWGGRQYGYTF.

The chain employs TRBV14 and TRBJ2-5; D is undetermined. The DNA end lines up better with TRBJ2-7; the J call may be wrong. This CDR3 has 13 residues. Per germline, CDR1 SGHDN and CDR2 FVKESK. CDR3 in DNA: TGTGCCAGCAGCCAAGAGCTCTACTACGAGCAGTACTTC. Translation: CASSQELYYEQYF.